The 11 T cell receptor beta chains reported below all come from one sample, sequenced in a study of blood T cell repertoires in COVID-19. Profiling relied on immunoSEQ multiplex PCR, and the TCRdb table lists in-frame clones only, not all of them. The table includes some 190,000 clones, around four fifths detected once. Sequenced input: peripheral blood. All receptors derive from a woman between 65 and 79 years old with active or convalescent COVID-19.

This chain joins TRBV6-4 and TRBJ1-4; possibly TRBD1 for D (6 bases). The CDR3 totals 15 residues. Germline V gene sequence: CDR1 MRHNA, CDR2 SNTAGT. The germline V and J ends were trimmed by 5 bases and 1 base, with 11 bases remaining between them. The CDR3 DNA follows: TGTGCCAGCAGTTCCGACAGGTTAACTAATGAAAAACTGTTTTTT. Residues: CASSSDRLTNEKLFF.

This chain links TRBV11-2 with TRBJ2-7; TRBD2 agrees at 7 bases. Trimming removed 7 bases from V and 5 bases from J; junction bases left unmatched: 11. In germline, CDR1 is SGHAT, CDR2 FQNNGV. The CDR3 sequence is 14 residues long. CDR3 DNA: TGTGCCAGCAACCCTAGCGGTAGACCCCACGAGCAGTACTTC. Protein product: CASNPSGRPHEQYF.

This clone came up a few times. V gene TRBV6-6 combines with J gene TRBJ1-4, with 8 nucleotides matching TRBD1. Germline assignment: CDR1 MNHNY and CDR2 SVGAGI (reference sequence). This CDR3 has 14 residues. Trimming at V came to 4 bases and at J to 7 bases, leaving 5 bases not matched to a gene. The DNA for the CDR3 is TGTGCCAGCAGTTCAGGGGGCGCAGGTGAAAAACTGTTTTTT. The encoded protein is CASSSGGAGEKLFF.

The J gene is TRBJ2-7, the V gene TRBV27; a possible D gene is TRBD1 (5 bases). Germline V CDR1 and CDR2: MNHEY, SMNVEV (reference sequence). This CDR3 region has 13 residues. Trimming shortened V by 5 bases and J by 4 bases, and 12 bases separated the two germline ends. DNA of the CDR3: TGTGCCAGCAGTCCCAGGGTCGGGTACGAGCAGTACTTC. Its protein is CASSPRVGYEQYF.

CDR3 sequence reads: CASSRSGGSDQPQHF. The CDR3 bases are TGTGCCAGCAGCAGAAGTGGGGGGTCGGATCAGCCCCAGCATTTT. V gene TRBV9 combines with J gene TRBJ1-5, with D possibly TRBD1 on 5 matching bases. Germline CDR1 SGDLS, CDR2 YYNGEE. This CDR3 is 15 amino acids long. V was trimmed by 4 bases and J by 5 bases, leaving 16 bases between them.

The chain recombines TRBV19 with TRBJ2-1, with a tentative D call TRBD2 (6 bases). Trimming removed 4 bases at V and 10 bases at J, with 11 bases between. The CDR3 has 12 residues. The germline V gene encodes CDR1 LNHDA and CDR2 SQIVND (reference sequence). CDR3 bases: TGTGCCAGTAGTACCCCCGGGAGAGAGCAGTTCTTC. This codes for CASSTPGREQFF. Supplemented by reference TRBV19 and TRBJ2-1, the full variable domain reads DGGITQSPKYLFRKEGQNVTLSCEQNLNHDAMYWYRQDPGQGLRLIYYSQIVNDFQKGDIAEGYSVSREKKESFPLTVTSAQKNPTAFYLCASSTPGREQFFGPGTRLTVL.

This clone was picked up one time. This chain connects TRBV14 to TRBJ2-5; D remains ambiguous. V was trimmed by 2 bases and J by 4 bases, leaving 11 bases between them. Germline V gives CDR1 SGHDN, CDR2 FVKESK. The CDR3 has 14 amino acids. CDR3 region: CASSQYGSGETQYF. The CDR3 nucleotides are TGTGCCAGCAGCCAATACGGATCGGGAGAGACCCAGTACTTC.

The chain uses TRBV24-1 and TRBJ2-3; D is perhaps TRBD2 (6 bases). CDR1 KGHDR and CDR2 SFDVKD come from the germline V gene. There are 12 residues in the CDR3. The germline V and J ends were trimmed by 10 bases and 0 bases, with 7 bases remaining between them. CDR3 protein: CATGTSTDTQYF. CDR3 bases: TGTGCCACAGGGACTAGCACAGATACGCAGTATTTT.

This chain connects TRBV3-1 (or the pseudogene TRBV3-2) to TRBJ2-5, with TRBD2 identical over 8 bases. In germline, CDR1 is LGHDT, CDR2 YNNKEL (reference sequence). The CDR3 has 17 amino acids. J lost 4 bases, V lost 2 bases, and 12 bases had no gene match. CDR3 nucleotides: TGTGCCAGCAGCCAATTTGGTGCCAGCGGGAGAGGAGAGACCCAGTACTTC. It encodes CASSQFGASGRGETQYF.

The chain has TRBV14 and TRBJ1-2; 8 bases agree with TRBD1. The CDR3 is made up of 15 amino acids. Germline CDR1 reads SGHDN; CDR2 reads FVKESK. After removal of 4 bases from V and 2 bases from J, the junction contained 6 bases not matched to a gene. CDR3 bases: TGTGCCAGCAGCCTTGGACAGGGAATAAACTATGGCTACACCTTC. It yields the protein CASSLGQGINYGYTF. The full variable domain, completed using reference TRBV14 and TRBJ1-2, is EAGVTQFPSHSVIEKGQTVTLRCDPISGHDNLYWYRRVMGKEIKFLLHFVKESKQDESGMPNNRFLAERTGGTYSTLKVQPAELEDSGVYFCASSLGQGINYGYTFGSGTRLTVV.

This clone was seen a single time. V gene TRBV2 combines with J gene TRBJ1-2, with D maybe TRBD1 (6 bases). The CDR3 is made up of 14 amino acids. V lost 6 bases, J lost 0 bases, and 11 bases lay in between. Germline-derived CDR1 and CDR2 are SNHLY and FYNNEI. CDR3 residues: CASRGQLTNYGYTF. Written as DNA, the CDR3 is TGTGCCAGCAGGGGACAACTAACTAACTATGGCTACACCTTC.